This T cell receptor beta chain was recorded in a study of blood T cell repertoires in COVID-19. Study in general: Samples of COVID-19 (acute and convalescent) were obtained from the United States, Italy and Spain. PBMCs, B-cell-depleted T cells, or T cells provided the cDNA or gDNA that made up the material.

The CDR3 has 18 residues. Per the study methods: Estimated nucleated cell counts came from reference gene primer amplification. Data came from immunoSEQ multiplex PCR; TCRdb stores just in-frame clones and leaves some out. That table furnishes V, J and clone size, whereas the DNA furnished D and trimming. The sample records 200,000 to 250,000 clones, approximately 90% being singletons. The chain is built from TRBV21-1 and TRBJ2-7; TRBD2 was called by the table and not checked on the DNA. TRBV21-1 is classified as a pseudogene. Sequencing was done on a sample of peripheral blood. This receptor was taken from a woman in her forties with acute or convalescent COVID-19. CDR3 region: CASSKEFWLAGGPSEQYV. CDR3 DNA: TGTGCCAGCAGCAAAGAATTTTGGCTAGCGGGGGGGCCGAGTGAGCAGTACGTC.